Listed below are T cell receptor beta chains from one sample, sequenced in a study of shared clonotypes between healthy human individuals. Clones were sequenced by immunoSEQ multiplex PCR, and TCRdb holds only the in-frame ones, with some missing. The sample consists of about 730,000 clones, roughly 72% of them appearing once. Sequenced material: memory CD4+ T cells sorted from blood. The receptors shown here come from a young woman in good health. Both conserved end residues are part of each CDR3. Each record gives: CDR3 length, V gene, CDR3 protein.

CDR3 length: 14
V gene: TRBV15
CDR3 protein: CATSSDFEANVLTF

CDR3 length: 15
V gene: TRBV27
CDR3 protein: CASSLGTGWITEAFF

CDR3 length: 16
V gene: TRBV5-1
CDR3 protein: CASSLAGPPSTDTQYF

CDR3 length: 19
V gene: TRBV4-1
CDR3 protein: CASSQEIRTSRWAYNEQFF

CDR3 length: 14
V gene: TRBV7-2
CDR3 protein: CASSPPWTDNEQFF

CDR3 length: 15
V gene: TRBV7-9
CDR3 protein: CASSFLAGGTGELFF

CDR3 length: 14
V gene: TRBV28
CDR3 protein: CASSWVESSYEQYF

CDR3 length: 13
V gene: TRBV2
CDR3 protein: CAGRQGVRYEQYF

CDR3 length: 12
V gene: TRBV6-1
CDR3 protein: CASRTLNTEAFF

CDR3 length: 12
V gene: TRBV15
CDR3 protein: CATSRDIETQYF

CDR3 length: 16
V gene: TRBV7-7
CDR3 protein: CASSLEASGGIDEQFF

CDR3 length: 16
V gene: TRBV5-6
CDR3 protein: CASSRTGSGFTDTQYF

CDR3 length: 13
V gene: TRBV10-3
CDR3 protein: CAISDPGTWEQFF

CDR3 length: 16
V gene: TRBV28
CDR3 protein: CASSDYGTGTNQPQHF

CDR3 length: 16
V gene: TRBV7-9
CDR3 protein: CASSLVLAGDLNERFF

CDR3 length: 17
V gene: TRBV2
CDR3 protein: CASSLDRGYSGANVLTF

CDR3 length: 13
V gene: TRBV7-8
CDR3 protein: CASSGSGADTQYF

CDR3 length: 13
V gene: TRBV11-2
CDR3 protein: CASSLGQGDEQFF

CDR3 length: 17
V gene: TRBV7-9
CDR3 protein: CASSNKQGGRSNEKLFF

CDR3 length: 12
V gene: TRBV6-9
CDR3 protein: CASSSGTGELFF

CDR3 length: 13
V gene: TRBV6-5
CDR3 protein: CASSYGSHQPQHF

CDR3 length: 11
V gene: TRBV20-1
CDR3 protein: CSARQDTEVYF

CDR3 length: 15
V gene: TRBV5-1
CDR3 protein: CASSLLAGSLGEQYF

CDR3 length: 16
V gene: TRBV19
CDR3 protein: CASSLDFSGLGGELFF

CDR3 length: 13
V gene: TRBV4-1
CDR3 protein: CASSQGLDNEQFF

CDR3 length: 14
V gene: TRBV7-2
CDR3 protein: CASSLPGQGGKLFF

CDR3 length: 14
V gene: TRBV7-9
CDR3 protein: CASSLGGQVAEQYF

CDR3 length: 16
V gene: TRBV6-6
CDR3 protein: CASSYPKDKGDTEAFF

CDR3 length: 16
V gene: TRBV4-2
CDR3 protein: CASSQDKAGAGLAQFF

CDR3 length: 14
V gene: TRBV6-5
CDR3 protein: CASSYGGSNQPQHF

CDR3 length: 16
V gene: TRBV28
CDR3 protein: CASSDWMTALNTEAFF

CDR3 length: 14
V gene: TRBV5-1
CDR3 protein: CASSRQGASYEQYF

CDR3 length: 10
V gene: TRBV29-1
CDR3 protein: CSAGDTEAFF

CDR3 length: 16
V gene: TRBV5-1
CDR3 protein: CASSLGLTGTGGTQYF

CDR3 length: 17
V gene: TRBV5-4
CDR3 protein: CASSLAGQGGVKNIQYF

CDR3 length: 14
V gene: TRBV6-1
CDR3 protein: CASSRRQDYNEQFF

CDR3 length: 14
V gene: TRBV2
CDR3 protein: CASRETGDTYEQYF

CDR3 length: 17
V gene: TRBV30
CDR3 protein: CAWSVPQWGGSTDTQYF